The source of this TCR beta chain is a study of T-cell memory formation after mild COVID-19. Study-wide results and caveats: Chiefly within CM and EM were the contracting CD4+ clones; CD8+ ones were within EMRA. Contracting clones, day 15 to 85, had balanced CD4/CD8, and later expanders favored CD4+.

As concerns this clonotype: Its antigen is not known.

MiXCR, applied by TCRdb to the 5' RACE reads, yields one record per CDR3 protein. The sample has approximately 350,000 distinct CDR3 sequences; approximately 13% are singletons. V was clipped by 3 bases and J by 2 bases, with 20 bases between them. From germline, CDR1 is SGHDT and CDR2 YYEEEE. This CDR3 region has 17 residues. The TCR originated in a man in his late teens or twenties who had mild COVID-19 (a few samples of this study predate the infection). Cell type and time point are not known. The sequenced sample consisted of PBMCs or a T cell subset sorted from them (not recorded which). V is TRBV5-6 and J is TRBJ2-5; D gene uncertain. The CDR3 DNA follows: TGTGCCAGCAGCTCGGACCCTAGAGGTCCGGCTCAAGAGACCCAGTACTTC. Residues: CASSSDPRGPAQETQYF.